These 12 T cell receptor beta chains originate from one sample sequenced in a study of blood T cells in healthy people across ages. Next came a second PCR, run for about 7 to 12 cycles, which used a sample-barcoded 5' primer along with a J-beta primer mix. Each CDR3 protein gets one entry after TCRdb re-called the 5' RACE reads with MiXCR. The sample lists over 500,000 distinct CDR3 sequences; over 40% were seen once. The material sequenced was blood. The receptor source for this set is an elderly woman in good health.

With regard to this clonotype: This clone may be a read error of a much larger clone one base away. The genes are TRBV27 and TRBJ2-5; 7 positions agree with TRBD2. The V gene end was trimmed by 8 bases and the J gene end by 2 bases; junction bases not matched to a gene: 14. The CDR3 totals 16 residues. CDR1 is MNHEY, CDR2 SMNVEV, per germline (reference sequence). The CDR3 spells CASSLLGGLRQETQYF. The CDR3 DNA reads TGTGCCAGCTCTCTCCTCGGGGGGTTGCGGCAAGAGACCCAGTACTTC.

This sequence joins TRBV7-9 and TRBJ2-1; TRBD2 matches at 16 bases. Losses at the gene ends were 2 bases for V and 0 bases for J; bases not matched to a gene: 4. Germline V gene sequence: CDR1 SEHNR, CDR2 FQNEAQ (reference sequence). The CDR3 covers 19 residues. This CDR3 is CASSLTGLAGGTSYNEQFF. DNA of the CDR3: TGTGCCAGCAGCTTAACGGGACTAGCGGGGGGGACCTCCTACAATGAGCAGTTCTTC.

The genes are TRBV27 and TRBJ2-1, with a weak D call TRBD2 (7 bases). Trimming shortened V by 2 bases and J by 15 bases, and 14 bases separated the two germline ends. The CDR3 is made up of 12 amino acids. Germline CDR1 is MNHEY and CDR2 is SMNVEV (reference sequence). In nucleotides, the CDR3 is TGTGCCAGCAGTTTAATCGGGGGGCGGGGGTTCTTC. Protein sequence: CASSLIGGRGFF.

The J gene is TRBJ2-1, the V gene TRBV14; D is unresolved. The CDR3 extends over 17 amino acids. Germline assignment: CDR1 SGHDN and CDR2 FVKESK. V lost 1 base to trimming and J lost 0 bases, with 13 bases between them. This CDR3 is CASSQGRVGSSYNEQFF. Here the CDR3 DNA reads TGTGCCAGCAGCCAAGGCCGGGTGGGAAGCTCCTACAATGAGCAGTTCTTC.

Notes on this clonotype: One end of the junction is discordant with germline, which a read error may explain. The V and J genes are TRBV11-1 and TRBJ2-4; no clear D gene. The CDR3 has 15 residues. Germline CDR1 SGHAT, CDR2 FQDESV (reference sequence). The CDR3 reads CACSPSAVAKNIQYF. CDR3 coding DNA: TGTGCCTGCAGCCCCAGTGCGGTAGCCAAAAACATTCAGTACTTC. The whole variable domain, remainder taken from reference TRBV11-1 and TRBJ2-4, is EAEVAQSPRYKITEKSQAVAFWCDPISGHATLYWYRQILGQGPELLVQFQDESVVDDSQLPKDRFSAERLKGVDSTLKIQPAELGDSAMYLCACSPSAVAKNIQYFGAGTRLSVL.

This rearrangement joins TRBV24-1 to TRBJ1-5; possible D gene TRBD1, 5 bases. This CDR3 contains 16 residues. Per germline, CDR1 KGHDR and CDR2 SFDVKD. V shed 8 bases and J shed 1 base, with 17 bases lying between them. Here the CDR3 DNA reads TGTGCCACCACAGGGAATTTCCGAAAGAGCAATCAGCCCCAGCATTTT. This codes for CATTGNFRKSNQPQHF.

Many counts were recorded for this clonotype. This chain links TRBV7-2 with TRBJ2-1; D gene ambiguous. Germline CDR1 is SGHTA and CDR2 is FQGNSA. The V and J ends lost 8 bases and 9 bases respectively, with 17 bases between them. This CDR3 has 13 amino acids. The DNA of the CDR3 is TGTGCCAGCGGACCTTATTCCCGTAGTGAGCAGTTCTTC. Its translation: CASGPYSRSEQFF.

About this clonotype itself: A read error may be the cause here, since a much bigger clone is one base away. The rearrangement joins TRBV18 to TRBJ2-7, with TRBD1 identical over 9 bases. Germline values: CDR1 KGHSH, CDR2 LQKENI. The CDR3 length is 14 residues. The CDR3 sequence: CAGSPGTGSYEQYF. CDR3 nucleotide sequence: TGTGCCGGCTCACCCGGGACAGGGTCCTACGAGCAGTACTTC.

Note on this clonotype: A much more abundant neighbour one base away suggests this may be a read error. The chain couples TRBV24-1 to TRBJ1-5; no clear D gene. Deletions cut 9 bases from V and 7 bases from J, with 15 bases between. The CDR3 is made up of 13 amino acids. Germline V gene sequence: CDR1 KGHDR, CDR2 SFDVKD. The CDR3 coding sequence is TGTGCCACCGGGAACCGCCTAGGGCAGCCCCAGCATTTT. Translation gives CATGNRLGQPQHF.

This clonotype has just a few counts. This chain joins TRBV7-2 and TRBJ2-5; no definite D call. The V gene lost 1 base and the J gene lost 1 base, with 7 bases spanning the gap. From germline, CDR1 is SGHTA and CDR2 FQGNSA. The CDR3 contains 14 residues. DNA of the CDR3: TGTGCCAGCAGCTTAGGACCGATCCAAGAGACCCAGTACTTC. Its protein is CASSLGPIQETQYF.

Ten or more counts support this clonotype. The rearrangement uses TRBV6-1 and TRBJ1-6; perhaps TRBD1 as D (5 bases). V was clipped by 4 bases and J by 7 bases, with 20 bases between them. Germline assignment: CDR1 MNHNS and CDR2 SASEGT. The CDR3 totals 17 residues. The CDR3 protein is CASSARRPGTTNSPLHF. In DNA, the CDR3 is TGTGCCAGCAGTGCCCGACGCCCTGGGACGACGAATTCACCCCTCCACTTT.

The chain is built from TRBV28 and TRBJ2-1; no reliable D call. This CDR3 is 14 amino acids long. Trimming took 8 bases from V and 3 from J, leaving 14 bases between them. Germline values: CDR1 MDHEN, CDR2 SYDVKM. The CDR3 DNA follows: TGTGCCAGCGCGACCCTCTACAGCTACAATGAGCAGTTCTTC. Translated: CASATLYSYNEQFF. Filled out from reference TRBV28 and TRBJ2-1, the complete variable domain reads DVKVTQSSRYLVKRTGEKVFLECVQDMDHENMFWYRQDPGLGLRLIYFSYDVKMKEKGDIPEGYSVSREKKERFSLILESASTNQTSMYLCASATLYSYNEQFFGPGTRLTVL.